The clone carrying this TCR beta chain occurred a few times. What it binds is unknown. This entry belongs to a study of regulatory T cells in long-lasting Graves disease. Study results and caveats: Segments TRBV28, TRBJ1-2 and TRBJ2-5 showed preferential usage in persistent disease.

In building TCR beta libraries, iRepertoire HTBI primers were used together with Arm-PCR of CDR3 regions. TCRdb fed the multiplex PCR reads into MiXCR, producing one record per CDR3 protein. The sample lists hundreds of thousands of distinct CDR3 sequences, under 25% seen once, with over 7.5% in the top ten. As to time point: persistent/refractory GD, antithyroid drugs over 5 years with positive TRAb. Construction of the TCR library relied on RNA isolated from PBMCs. This CDR3 has 15 amino acids. In germline, CDR1 is LNHDA, CDR2 SQIVND (reference sequence). V lost 5 bases and J lost 6, with 20 bases in between.

The gene calls are TRBV19 and TRBJ2-7; possible D gene TRBD2, 6 bases. The material was peripheral blood mononuclear cells (PBMCs), obtained when the disease was refractory, from a patient treated with antithyroid drugs. The clonotype was recovered from a female donor with Graves disease. The CDR3 nucleotides are TGTGCCAGTAGTTCCGGGCCCATGGGACTCAGCGAGCAGTACTTC. As protein: CASSSGPMGLSEQYF. Full variable domain (outside the CDR3, taken from reference TRBV19 and TRBJ2-7): DGGITQSPKYLFRKEGQNVTLSCEQNLNHDAMYWYRQDPGQGLRLIYYSQIVNDFQKGDIAEGYSVSREKKESFPLTVTSAQKNPTAFYLCASSSGPMGLSEQYFGPGTRLTVT.